This T cell receptor (beta chain) was sequenced for a study of cytomegalovirus exposure and HLA in healthy donors. CDR3 length: 15 residues. Deletions cut 8 bases from V and 5 bases from J, with 20 bases between. Germline V gene lookup returns CDR1 MNHNS and CDR2 SASEGT. PCR amplification relied on 60 Vbeta primers (plus 13 Jbeta primers). Sequencing was performed with immunoSEQ multiplex PCR; in TCRdb, only in-frame clones are kept and a portion is missing. The sample yields under 150,000 clones, around 63% seen once. The chain links TRBV6-1 to TRBJ2-3, with D tentatively TRBD1 (6 bases). This TCR was sampled from a man between 35 and 55 years old in good health and CMV-seropositive. Sequencing input: PBMCs. This CDR3 is CASQRDAGAEDTQYF. The CDR3 region has the DNA TGTGCCAGCCAACGGGATGCAGGGGCGGAAGATACGCAGTATTTT.